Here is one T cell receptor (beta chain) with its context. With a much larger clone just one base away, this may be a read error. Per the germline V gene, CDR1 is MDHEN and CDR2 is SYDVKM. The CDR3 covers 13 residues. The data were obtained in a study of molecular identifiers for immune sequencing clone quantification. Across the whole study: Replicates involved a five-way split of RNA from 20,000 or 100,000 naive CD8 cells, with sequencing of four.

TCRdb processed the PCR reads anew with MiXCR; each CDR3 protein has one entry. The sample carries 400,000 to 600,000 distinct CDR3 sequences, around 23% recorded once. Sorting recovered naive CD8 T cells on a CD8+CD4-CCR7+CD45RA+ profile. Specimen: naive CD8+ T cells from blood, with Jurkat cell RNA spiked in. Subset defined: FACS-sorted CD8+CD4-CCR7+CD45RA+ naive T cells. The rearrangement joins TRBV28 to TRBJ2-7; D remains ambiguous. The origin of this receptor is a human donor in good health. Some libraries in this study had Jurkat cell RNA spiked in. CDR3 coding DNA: TGTGCCGGCAGACCCAGGCCAGCTGACGAGCAGTACTTC. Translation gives CAGRPRPADEQYF. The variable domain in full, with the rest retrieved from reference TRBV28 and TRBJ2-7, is DVKVTQSSRYLVKRTGEKVFLECVQDMDHENMFWYRQDPGLGLRLIYFSYDVKMKEKGDIPEGYSVSREKKERFSLILESASTNQTSMYLCAGRPRPADEQYFGPGTRLTVT.